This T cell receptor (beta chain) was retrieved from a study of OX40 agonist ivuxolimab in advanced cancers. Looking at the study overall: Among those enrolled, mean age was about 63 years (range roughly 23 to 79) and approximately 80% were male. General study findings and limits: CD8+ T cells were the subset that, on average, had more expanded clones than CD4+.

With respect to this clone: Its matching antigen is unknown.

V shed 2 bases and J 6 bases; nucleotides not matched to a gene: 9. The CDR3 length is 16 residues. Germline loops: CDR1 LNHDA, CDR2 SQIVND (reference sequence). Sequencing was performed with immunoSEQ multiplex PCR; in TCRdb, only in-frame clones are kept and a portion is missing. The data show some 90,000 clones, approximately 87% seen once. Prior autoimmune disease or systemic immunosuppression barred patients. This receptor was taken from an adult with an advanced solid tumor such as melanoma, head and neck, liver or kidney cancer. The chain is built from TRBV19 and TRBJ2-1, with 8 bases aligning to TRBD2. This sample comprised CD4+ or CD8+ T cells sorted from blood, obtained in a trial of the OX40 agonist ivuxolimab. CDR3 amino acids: CASSINGRAPSNEQFF. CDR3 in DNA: TGTGCCAGTAGTATAAACGGGAGGGCCCCCTCCAATGAGCAGTTCTTC.